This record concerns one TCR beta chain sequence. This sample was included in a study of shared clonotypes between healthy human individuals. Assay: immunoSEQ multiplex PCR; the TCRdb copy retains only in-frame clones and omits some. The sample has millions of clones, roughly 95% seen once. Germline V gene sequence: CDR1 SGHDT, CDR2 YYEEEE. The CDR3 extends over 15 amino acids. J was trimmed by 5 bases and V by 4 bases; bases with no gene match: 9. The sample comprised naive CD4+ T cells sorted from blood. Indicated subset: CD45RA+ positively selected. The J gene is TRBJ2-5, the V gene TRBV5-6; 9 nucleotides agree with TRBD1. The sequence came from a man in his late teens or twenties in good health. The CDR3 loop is CASSGSQQGAETQYF. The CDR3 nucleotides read TGTGCCAGCAGCGGGTCCCAACAGGGGGCGGAGACCCAGTACTTC.